The 5 T cell receptor beta chains given below trace back to one sample, sequenced in a study of sequential checkpoint blockade in melanoma. The table came from immunoSEQ multiplex PCR; TCRdb's copy has only in-frame clones and leaves some out. This sample has under 20,000 clones, with approximately 66% found just once. As for treatment: randomized to nivolumab then ipilimumab (arm A) or the reverse (arm B). The sequencing used CD8+ T cells sorted from blood (inferred from file names), collected from a patient given nivolumab and ipilimumab in sequence. Source of these receptors: a human donor with melanoma.

The chain carries TRBV11-2 and TRBJ2-5, with a tentative D call TRBD2 (5 bases). The V gene lost 2 bases and the J gene lost 5 bases, with 9 bases spanning the gap. Germline loops: CDR1 SGHAT, CDR2 FQNNGV. This CDR3 has 13 amino acids. DNA of the CDR3: TGTGCCAGCAGCTTATCACCGGGGGAGACCCAGTACTTC. This codes for CASSLSPGETQYF. The full variable domain, in which reference TRBV11-2 and TRBJ2-5 provide the parts outside the CDR3, is EAGVAQSPRYKIIEKRQSVAFWCNPISGHATLYWYQQILGQGPKLLIQFQNNGVVDDSQLPKDRFSAERLKGVDSTLKIQPAKLEDSAVYLCASSLSPGETQYFGPGTRLLVL.

This rearrangement joins TRBV7-9 to TRBJ1-6; D may be TRBD1 (5 bases). Germline values: CDR1 SEHNR, CDR2 FQNEAQ (reference sequence). The CDR3 sequence is 17 residues long. The V gene lost 5 bases and the J gene lost 9 bases, with 23 bases spanning the gap. CDR3 in amino acids: CASSHGNPGLQVSPLHF. DNA for the CDR3: TGTGCCAGCAGCCATGGGAACCCGGGACTTCAGGTTTCACCCCTCCACTTT.

The chain combines TRBV7-2 with TRBJ2-5; 7 nucleotides agree with TRBD2. The J call may be incorrect, as the DNA end agrees better with TRBJ2-7. CDR1 SGHTA and CDR2 FQGNSA come from the germline V gene. The CDR3 totals 18 residues. The CDR3 region has the DNA TGTGCCAGCAGCTCCTATCGCCAGGGCGGGGGAACTAATTACGAGCAGTACTTC. It encodes CASSSYRQGGGTNYEQYF.

The chain carries TRBV9 and TRBJ2-6, with D uncertain. V gave up 3 bases and J gave up 0 bases, with 7 bases separating them. Germline lookup yields CDR1 SGDLS and CDR2 YYNGEE. There are 15 residues in the CDR3. The CDR3 region is CASSGHNSGANVLTF. In DNA form, the CDR3 reads TGTGCCAGCAGCGGGCACAACTCTGGGGCCAACGTCCTGACTTTC.

The rearrangement uses TRBV4-1 and TRBJ2-5, with 8 bases aligning to TRBD1. The better agreement between TRBJ2-7 and the DNA end casts doubt on the J call. Germline CDR1 reads MGHRA; CDR2 reads YSYEKL. The length of the CDR3 is 15 residues. The CDR3 sequence: CASSLYYRGSYEQYF. The DNA of the CDR3 is TGCGCCAGCAGCCTCTATTACAGGGGGTCCTACGAGCAGTACTTC.